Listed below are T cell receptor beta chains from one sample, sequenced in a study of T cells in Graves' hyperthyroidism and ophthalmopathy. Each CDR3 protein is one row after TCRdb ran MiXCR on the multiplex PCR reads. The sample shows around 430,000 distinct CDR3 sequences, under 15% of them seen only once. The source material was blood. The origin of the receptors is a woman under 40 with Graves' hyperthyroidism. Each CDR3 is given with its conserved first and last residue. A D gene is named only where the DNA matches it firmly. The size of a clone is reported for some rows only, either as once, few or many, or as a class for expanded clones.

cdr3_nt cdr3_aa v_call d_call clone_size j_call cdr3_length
TGCGCCAGCAGCCAACCATTTGGGAGGCGGGGCCGGGAGCTGTTTTTT CASSQPFGRRGRELFF TRBV4-1 . . TRBJ2-2 16
TGTGCCAGCAGTAAGACAGACCAAGAGACCCAGTACTTC CASSKTDQETQYF TRBV28 . many TRBJ2-5 13
TGTGCCAGCACCCCGCCGGGACAGGGTTTTACGCAGTATTTT CASTPPGQGFTQYF TRBV28 TRBD1 few TRBJ2-3 14
TGTGCCAGCAGCTTAGGTGCTGAGCGGGACTACAATGAGCAGTTCTTC CASSLGAERDYNEQFF TRBV11-3 TRBD2 many TRBJ2-1 16
TGTGCTAGCAGCTTAGCGGACGGTCCATACGAGCAGTACTTC CASSLADGPYEQYF TRBV7-7 . . TRBJ2-7 14
TGCGCCAGCAGCTTGGAAGTTAACAGTAACTATGGCTACACCTTC CASSLEVNSNYGYTF TRBV5-1 . many TRBJ1-2 15
TGTGCCAGCAGCTGGACAGGGGGAGGGACAGATACGCAGTATTTT CASSWTGGGTDTQYF TRBV6-1 TRBD1 few TRBJ2-3 15
TGCAGTGCTCCCAGGAGTTCCTACGAGCAGTACTTC CSAPRSSYEQYF TRBV20-1 . few TRBJ2-7 12
TGTGCCAGCAGTCAGATGCCCCGGGTGGGTGGCACTGAAGCTTTCTTT CASSQMPRVGGTEAFF TRBV28 . many TRBJ1-1 16
TGTGCCAGCAGTGAATGGGGCGCGAGCAATCAGCCCCAGCATTTT CASSEWGASNQPQHF TRBV6-1 . few TRBJ1-5 15
TGTGCCAGCAGCGTGACAGGGGAAGAGACCCAGTACTTC CASSVTGEETQYF TRBV5-6 TRBD1 . TRBJ2-5 13
TGTGCCAGCAGAACCGGGACTTCGGTGGCAGATACGCAGTATTTT CASRTGTSVADTQYF TRBV2 . many TRBJ2-3 15
TGTGCCAGCAGGTCCGCAGGACAGGTAAATCAGCCCCAGCATTTT CASRSAGQVNQPQHF TRBV12-3/TRBV12-4 TRBD1 many TRBJ1-5 15
TGTGCCAGCAGTTTTCTTCCCGCGAGCTCCTACAATGAGCAGTTCTTC CASSFLPASSYNEQFF TRBV27 . . TRBJ2-1 16
TGTGCCAGCAGTTCCTTGGACAGTTCGAGGAGTCAGCCCCAGCATTTT CASSSLDSSRSQPQHF TRBV12-3/TRBV12-4 . . TRBJ1-5 16
TGTGCCAGCAGTTTACCACAGGGGGCAGGAGGAAACACCATATATTTT CASSLPQGAGGNTIYF TRBV28 TRBD1 many TRBJ1-3 16
TGCAGTGCTAGTGCCGGAAACACCATATATTTT CSASAGNTIYF TRBV20-1 . few TRBJ1-3 11
TGTGCCAGCAGTGGACAAGACAGGTTATTGATCTACGAGCAGTACTTC CASSGQDRLLIYEQYF TRBV6-1 . . TRBJ2-7 16
TGTGCCAGCTCACCAGGTTCGATCTCCTACGAGCAGTACTTC CASSPGSISYEQYF TRBV18 . many TRBJ2-7 14
TGTGCCTGGACCGCCCCGGGACAGCTCGTTTACAATGAGCAGTTCTTC CAWTAPGQLVYNEQFF TRBV30 TRBD1 many TRBJ2-1 16